This record looks at one T cell receptor (beta chain) sequence and its context. Its cognate antigen is unknown. The sample originates from a study of early T cells in non-severe SARS-CoV-2 infection. Study at large: The sequenced material was bulk RNA from unsorted whole blood, and its chains were unpaired.

cDNA molecules, individually, were tagged with unique molecular identifiers. TCRdb processed the 5' RACE reads anew with MiXCR; each CDR3 protein has one entry. The data show some 64,000 distinct CDR3 sequences, roughly a sixth seen once. General study results and limits: VDJdb-based matching was biased toward anti-spike CD8 responses and missed private and CD4 specificities.

The CDR3 covers 13 residues. V lost 2 bases, J lost 2 bases, and 6 bases lay in between. Per the germline V gene, CDR1 is KGHSH and CDR2 is LQKENI. This TCR derives from an adult who was a healthcare worker with PCR-confirmed SARS-CoV-2 infection or an uninfected control (not recorded which). The V call is TRBV18, the J call TRBJ2-5; D remains unclear. This material consisted of whole blood, taken at baseline. Written as DNA, the CDR3 is TGTGCCAGCTCACCAGTGGGACAAGAGACCCAGTACTTC. Translating it yields CASSPVGQETQYF.